This TCR beta chain was recorded in a study of cytomegalovirus exposure and HLA in healthy donors. Study-level results: Listed as cytomegalovirus-associated were about 160 TCR beta chains.

The CDR3 spans 18 residues. The V gene end was trimmed by 4 bases and the J gene end by 5 bases; junction bases not matched to a gene: 15. CDR1 is SGDLS and CDR2 is YYNGEE in the germline V gene. With respect to this clone: What it binds is unknown.

The PCR made use of 60 Vbeta and 13 Jbeta primers. Clones were read by immunoSEQ multiplex PCR, and TCRdb kept only the in-frame ones, dropping some. Of 150,000 to 200,000 clones listed, approximately 70% are singletons. The receptor comes from a man between 35 and 55 years old in good health and CMV-seropositive. The sample consisted of PBMCs. The chain recombines TRBV9 with TRBJ1-2; TRBD1 matches 12 bases. CDR3 nucleotide sequence: TGTGCCAGCAGCAACAGGGTTGGGACAGGGGGCCGGGGGTATGGCTACACCTTC. Protein product: CASSNRVGTGGRGYGYTF.